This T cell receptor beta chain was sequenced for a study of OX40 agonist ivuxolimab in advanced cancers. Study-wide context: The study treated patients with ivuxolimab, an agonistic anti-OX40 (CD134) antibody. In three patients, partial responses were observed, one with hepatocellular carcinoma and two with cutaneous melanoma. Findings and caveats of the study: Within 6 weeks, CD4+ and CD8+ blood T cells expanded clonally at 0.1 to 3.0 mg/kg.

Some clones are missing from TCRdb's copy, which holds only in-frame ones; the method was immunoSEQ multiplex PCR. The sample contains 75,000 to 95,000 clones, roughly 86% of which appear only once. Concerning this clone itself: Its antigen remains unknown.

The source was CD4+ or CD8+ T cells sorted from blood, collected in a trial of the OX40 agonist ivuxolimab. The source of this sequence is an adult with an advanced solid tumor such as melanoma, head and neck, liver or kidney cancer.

The CDR3 DNA reads TGTGCCAGCAGCCTCAACGCCGGGGGGAACACTGAAGCTTTCTTT. Protein product: CASSLNAGGNTEAFF. The V gene is TRBV7-3, the J gene TRBJ1-1, with D possibly being TRBD1 (5 bases). The CDR3 is 15 amino acids. The germline V and J ends were trimmed by 5 bases and 1 base, with 14 bases remaining between them. CDR1 and CDR2 from the germline V gene are SGHTA and FQGTGA.